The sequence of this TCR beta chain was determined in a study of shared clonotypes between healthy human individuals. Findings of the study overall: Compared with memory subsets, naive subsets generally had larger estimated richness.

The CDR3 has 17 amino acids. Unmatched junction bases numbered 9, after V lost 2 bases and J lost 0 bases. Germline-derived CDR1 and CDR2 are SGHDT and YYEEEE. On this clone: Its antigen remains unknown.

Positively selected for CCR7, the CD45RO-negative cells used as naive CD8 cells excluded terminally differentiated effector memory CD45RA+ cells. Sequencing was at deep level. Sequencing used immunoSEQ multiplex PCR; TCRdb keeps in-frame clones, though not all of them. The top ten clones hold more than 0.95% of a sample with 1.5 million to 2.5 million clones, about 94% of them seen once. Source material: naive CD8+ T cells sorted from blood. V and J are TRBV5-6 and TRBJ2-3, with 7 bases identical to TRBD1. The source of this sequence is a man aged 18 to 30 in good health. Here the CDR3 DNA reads TGTGCCAGCAGCTTTTGGACAGGACTTCTTAGCACAGATACGCAGTATTTT. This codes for CASSFWTGLLSTDTQYF. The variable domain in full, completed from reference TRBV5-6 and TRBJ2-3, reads DAGVTQSPTHLIKTRGQQVTLRCSPKSGHDTVSWYQQALGQGPQFIFQYYEEEERQRGNFPDRFSGHQFPNYSSELNVNALLLGDSALYLCASSFWTGLLSTDTQYFGPGTRLTVL.